The 30 T cell receptor beta chains below all came from one sample that was sequenced in a study of cytomegalovirus exposure and HLA in healthy donors. 13 Jbeta primers and 60 Vbeta primers were used for the PCR. The protocol was immunoSEQ multiplex PCR, while the TCRdb copy is restricted to in-frame clones and leaves out a portion. Of approximately 150,000 clones in the sample, approximately 71% are singletons; the top ten hold about 11%. The sample was PBMCs. The origin of the receptors is a man aged 18 to 29 in good health and CMV-seropositive.

This sequence joins TRBV5-1 and TRBJ2-1; 11 positions agree with TRBD1. CDR1 is SGHRS and CDR2 is YFSETQ in the germline V gene. The ends lost 4 bases at V and 8 bases at J; junction bases unmatched: 11. The CDR3 contains 16 residues. CDR3 in DNA: TGCGCCAGCAGCGCAACCGGGACAGGGGGTTTGGATGAGCAGTTCTTC. It codes for CASSATGTGGLDEQFF.

The genes are TRBV6-5 and TRBJ2-5; a weak D match, TRBD2 (6 bases). V was pared by 2 bases and J by 5 bases, with 12 bases between. This CDR3 has 14 amino acids. The germline V gene has CDR1 MNHEY and CDR2 SVGAGI. Here the CDR3 reads CASSYEAGGETQYF. CDR3 nucleotide sequence: TGTGCCAGCAGTTACGAGGCAGGAGGGGAGACCCAGTACTTC.

The chain carries TRBV27 and TRBJ2-7, with 7 bases matching TRBD1. The V and J ends lost 5 bases and 2 bases, in that order; junction bases with no gene match: 12. Germline V lookup: CDR1 MNHEY, CDR2 SMNVEV (reference sequence). The length of the CDR3 is 16 residues. The CDR3 here is CASSPNRDSLPYEQYF. The CDR3 DNA reads TGTGCCAGCAGTCCCAACCGGGACAGCCTTCCCTACGAGCAGTACTTC.

The DNA for the CDR3 is TGTGCCTGGCTCGGACAGATGAACACTGAAGCTTTCTTT. Its protein is CAWLGQMNTEAFF. V is TRBV30 and J is TRBJ1-1, with D possibly matching TRBD1 (6 bases). The CDR3 contains 13 residues. The germline CDR1 and CDR2 sequences are GTSNPN and SVGIG (reference sequence). Trimming pared 5 bases from V and 0 bases from J, leaving 10 bases between.

The V and J genes are TRBV28 and TRBJ2-5, with TRBD2 identical over 8 bases. The V gene end was trimmed by 6 bases and the J gene end by 2 bases; junction bases not matched to a gene: 14. The CDR3 runs to 17 residues. Germline V gene data show CDR1 as MDHEN and CDR2 as SYDVKM. CDR3: CASSAREARTMQETQYF. In DNA form, the CDR3 reads TGTGCCAGCAGCGCGCGGGAGGCGCGGACGATGCAAGAGACCCAGTACTTC.

CDR3 sequence reads: CASSLRPGLADNEQFF. CDR3 sequence (DNA): TGTGCCAGCAGCCTGCGTCCGGGACTAGCGGACAATGAGCAGTTCTTC. The chain combines TRBV14 with TRBJ2-1; 11 bases line up with TRBD2. This CDR3 contains 16 residues. Losses at the gene ends were 4 bases for V and 5 bases for J; bases not matched to a gene: 7. Per germline, CDR1 SGHDN and CDR2 FVKESK.

The chain has TRBV6-6 and TRBJ1-5; no firm D call. The germline V gene encodes CDR1 MNHNY and CDR2 SVGAGI (reference sequence). V was trimmed by 1 base and J by 5 bases, leaving 6 bases between them. The CDR3 is 13 residues long. The CDR3 region is CASSYFPDQPQHF. The CDR3 region has the DNA TGTGCCAGCAGTTACTTCCCCGATCAGCCCCAGCATTTT.

The chain employs TRBV28 and TRBJ2-1, with D perhaps TRBD1 (6 bases). Germline CDR1 is MDHEN and CDR2 is SYDVKM. Between the trimmed V and J ends, which lost 2 bases and 5 bases, there was a span of 19 bases. The CDR3 runs 17 residues. The CDR3 region has the DNA TGTGCCAGCAGTTTAAAGGGTTTCAGGGGTCACGACAATGAGCAGTTCTTC. Protein sequence: CASSLKGFRGHDNEQFF.

This CDR3 is CASSILLTGELFF. The CDR3 coding sequence is TGTGCCAGTAGTATTCTACTGACCGGGGAGCTGTTTTTT. The chain joins TRBV19 to TRBJ2-2; D remains unclear. The germline V gene encodes CDR1 LNHDA and CDR2 SQIVND (reference sequence). V was clipped by 3 bases and J by 5 bases, with 7 bases between them. There are 13 residues in the CDR3.

The chain has TRBV9 and TRBJ2-5, with a possible D match to TRBD1 (5 bases). V shed 0 bases and J shed 5 bases, with 11 bases lying between them. The CDR3 covers 14 residues. Germline V lookup: CDR1 SGDLS, CDR2 YYNGEE. In DNA form, the CDR3 reads TGTGCCAGCAGCGTAGAAGGGGTCAGGGAGACCCAGTACTTC. It codes for CASSVEGVRETQYF.

The chain couples TRBV6-5 to TRBJ1-5; D remains ambiguous. The germline V gene has CDR1 MNHEY and CDR2 SVGAGI. The CDR3 is 16 amino acids. Trimming removed 0 bases from V and 1 base from J, with 10 bases in between. The CDR3 bases are TGTGCCAGCAGTTACTCGAGGTTTTTCAGCAATCAGCCCCAGCATTTT. It is translated as CASSYSRFFSNQPQHF.

The chain links TRBV2 to TRBJ2-3; D might be TRBD2 (6 bases). There are 17 residues in the CDR3. Trimming pared 3 bases from V and 4 bases from J, leaving 20 bases between. Looked up from germline, CDR1 is SNHLY and CDR2 is FYNNEI. CDR3 coding DNA: TGTGCCAGCAGTGACCCCAAGACTAGGGGTAACGCAGATACGCAGTATTTT. Translating gives CASSDPKTRGNADTQYF.

The rearrangement joins TRBV27 to TRBJ1-4; D is possibly TRBD1 (5 bases). The CDR3 runs 15 residues. V was clipped by 3 bases and J by 3 bases, with 11 bases between them. CDR1 and CDR2 from the germline V gene are MNHEY and SMNVEV (reference sequence). CDR3 protein: CASSLEGPPNEKLFF. CDR3 bases: TGTGCCAGCAGTTTGGAGGGGCCGCCTAATGAAAAACTGTTTTTT.

The chain carries TRBV28 and TRBJ2-7; D is possibly TRBD2 (5 bases). The CDR3 has 13 residues. V was cut by 6 bases and J by 4 bases, with 13 bases left in between. CDR1 and CDR2 (germline): MDHEN, SYDVKM. The CDR3: CASSEGAWYEQYF. DNA for the CDR3: TGTGCCAGCAGCGAGGGAGCGTGGTACGAGCAGTACTTC.

The chain has TRBV5-6 and TRBJ2-5; TRBD2 agrees at 9 bases. J gave up 4 bases and V 4 bases, and 5 bases lay outside the gene matches. The CDR3 totals 14 residues. The germline gives CDR1 SGHDT, CDR2 YYEEEE. CDR3 nucleotide sequence: TGTGCCAGCAGCACGGGACTAGCTTCAGAGACCCAGTACTTC. Amino acid sequence: CASSTGLASETQYF. Full variable domain (remainder filled in from reference TRBV5-6 and TRBJ2-5): DAGVTQSPTHLIKTRGQQVTLRCSPKSGHDTVSWYQQALGQGPQFIFQYYEEEERQRGNFPDRFSGHQFPNYSSELNVNALLLGDSALYLCASSTGLASETQYFGPGTRLLVL.

The rearrangement uses TRBV6-5 and TRBJ2-6, with D possibly matching TRBD1 (6 bases). CDR3 length equals 14 residues. CDR1 and CDR2 from the germline V gene are MNHEY and SVGAGI. Trimming cost V 5 bases and J 2 bases, with 7 bases left between them. The CDR3 region has the DNA TGTGCCAGCAGTAACAGGGCTGGGGCCAACGTCCTGACTTTC. This sequence encodes CASSNRAGANVLTF.

The chain employs TRBV27 and TRBJ2-3; 8 bases map to TRBD1. CDR1 is MNHEY, CDR2 SMNVEV, per germline (reference sequence). CDR3 length equals 14 residues. Trimming at V came to 5 bases and at J to 9 bases, leaving 10 bases not matched to a gene. The DNA of the CDR3 is TGTGCCAGCAGTGAATTCGGGACAGGCGGGACGCAGTATTTT. Its protein is CASSEFGTGGTQYF.

This rearrangement joins TRBV28 to TRBJ1-5, with unresolved D. CDR1 is MDHEN, CDR2 SYDVKM, per germline. V was pared by 10 bases and J by 7 bases, with 17 bases between. The CDR3 has 13 amino acids. The DNA of the CDR3 is TGTGCCACCCGGGAGTTCCAAAGGCAGCCCCAGCATTTT. It yields the protein CATREFQRQPQHF.

The chain links TRBV19 to TRBJ1-4, with D possibly being TRBD1 (6 bases). The V gene lost 6 bases and the J gene lost 3 bases, with 11 bases spanning the gap. Germline V lookup: CDR1 LNHDA, CDR2 SQIVND (reference sequence). The CDR3 runs 14 residues. The CDR3 reads CASRGGASNEKLFF. Here the CDR3 DNA reads TGTGCCAGTAGAGGGGGGGCGTCTAATGAAAAACTGTTTTTT. The full variable domain, in which reference TRBV19 and TRBJ1-4 provide the parts outside the CDR3, is DGGITQSPKYLFRKEGQNVTLSCEQNLNHDAMYWYRQDPGQGLRLIYYSQIVNDFQKGDIAEGYSVSREKKESFPLTVTSAQKNPTAFYLCASRGGASNEKLFFGSGTQLSVL.

J is TRBJ1-2 and V is TRBV5-1; D remains ambiguous. Germline V gene sequence: CDR1 SGHRS, CDR2 YFSETQ. The CDR3 contains 14 residues. The V gene lost 0 bases and the J gene lost 4 bases, with 10 bases spanning the gap. The CDR3 here is CASSLVRGSYGYTF. The CDR3 DNA sequence: TGCGCCAGCAGCTTGGTTCGCGGGTCCTATGGCTACACCTTC.

CDR3: CASSIAIQRGTDTQYF. CDR3 bases: TGTGCCAGTAGTATAGCCATACAGAGGGGGACAGATACGCAGTATTTT. The chain carries TRBV19 and TRBJ2-3, with D possibly being TRBD1 (6 bases). The CDR3 covers 16 residues. The germline V and J ends were trimmed by 1 base and 3 bases, with 14 bases remaining between them. Germline V CDR1 and CDR2: LNHDA, SQIVND (reference sequence).

Concerning this clone: Other DNA sequences in the sample encode the same CDR3. The rearrangement uses TRBV29-1 and TRBJ1-5; D perhaps matches TRBD1 (5 bases). The CDR3 is 12 amino acids. In germline, CDR1 is SQVTM, CDR2 ANQGSEA. Trimming pared 4 bases from V and 2 bases from J, leaving 6 bases between. The CDR3 reads CSVGRGNQPQHF. The CDR3 DNA is TGCAGCGTTGGCAGGGGCAATCAGCCCCAGCATTTT. Combining the CDR3 with reference TRBV29-1 and TRBJ1-5 gives the whole variable domain SAVISQKPSRDICQRGTSLTIQCQVDSQVTMMFWYRQQPGQSLTLIATANQGSEATYESGFVIDKFPISRPNLTFSTLTVSNMSPEDSSIYLCSVGRGNQPQHFGDGTRLSIL.

The CDR3 spells CATAGTLSSTNEKLFF. CDR3 sequence (DNA): TGTGCCACCGCGGGGACCCTGTCCTCCACTAATGAAAAACTGTTTTTT. This rearrangement joins TRBV10-3 to TRBJ1-4, with D perhaps matching TRBD1 (5 bases). The CDR3 is 16 residues long. Germline CDR1 ENHRY, CDR2 SYGVKD. The V and J ends lost 10 bases and 2 bases respectively, with 20 bases between them.

The chain carries TRBV4-1 and TRBJ2-1, with 7 bases aligning to TRBD2. Germline V lookup: CDR1 MGHRA, CDR2 YSYEKL. After removal of 0 bases from V and 1 base from J, the junction contained 3 bases not matched to a gene. The CDR3 is made up of 16 amino acids. CDR3 in amino acids: CASSQDPGLSYNEQFF. The CDR3, as DNA: TGCGCCAGCAGCCAAGATCCGGGACTATCCTACAATGAGCAGTTCTTC.

The chain employs TRBV5-4 and TRBJ2-7, with 9 bases that match TRBD1. Germline values: CDR1 SGHNT, CDR2 YYREEE (reference sequence). Trimming removed 4 bases from V and 5 bases from J; junction bases left unmatched: 7. CDR3 length equals 14 residues. The CDR3 spells CASSTGTGRDEQYF. The CDR3 DNA is TGTGCCAGCAGCACTGGGACAGGGAGGGACGAGCAGTACTTC.

The chain combines TRBV6-1 with TRBJ1-2; a possible D gene is TRBD1 (5 bases). V was trimmed by 4 bases and J by 5 bases, leaving 14 bases between them. Germline V lookup: CDR1 MNHNS, CDR2 SASEGT. The CDR3 spans 14 residues. CDR3 protein: CASSGSGGGYGYTF. The CDR3 region has the DNA TGTGCCAGCAGTGGGTCGGGGGGAGGATATGGCTACACCTTC.

V is TRBV5-4 and J is TRBJ2-3, with TRBD2 matching over 15 bases. Germline V gene data show CDR1 as SGHNT and CDR2 as YYREEE (reference sequence). The ends lost 2 bases at V and 6 bases at J; junction bases unmatched: 10. The CDR3 runs 18 residues. Written as DNA, the CDR3 is TGTGCCAGCAGCTTTGGGAGGACTAGCGGGAGGGCGTTGGATACGCAGTATTTT. It translates to CASSFGRTSGRALDTQYF.

The chain carries TRBV11-2 and TRBJ1-1, with a weak D call TRBD1 (6 bases). CDR3 size: 13 residues. Trimming pared 3 bases from V and 11 bases from J, leaving 16 bases between. Per the germline V gene, CDR1 is SGHAT and CDR2 is FQNNGV. The CDR3 nucleotides are TGTGCCAGCAGCTTCCCGACAGGATATTATGCTTTCTTT. This translates into CASSFPTGYYAFF.

The chain combines TRBV25-1 with TRBJ1-1; D remains ambiguous. Germline V gene data show CDR1 as MGHDK and CDR2 as SYGVNS. The CDR3 runs 13 residues. The V gene lost 0 bases and the J gene lost 7 bases, with 9 bases spanning the gap. The CDR3 region is CASSEYEASEAFF. The CDR3 coding sequence is TGTGCCAGCAGTGAATACGAGGCTAGTGAAGCTTTCTTT.

The chain uses TRBV2 and TRBJ1-1, with D maybe TRBD1 (6 bases). V dropped 9 bases and J dropped 4 bases, with 12 bases sitting between them. The CDR3 contains 12 residues. Germline-derived CDR1 and CDR2 are SNHLY and FYNNEI. The CDR3 sequence is CASYRAGTEAFF. The CDR3 DNA follows: TGTGCCAGTTACAGGGCGGGCACTGAAGCTTTCTTT.